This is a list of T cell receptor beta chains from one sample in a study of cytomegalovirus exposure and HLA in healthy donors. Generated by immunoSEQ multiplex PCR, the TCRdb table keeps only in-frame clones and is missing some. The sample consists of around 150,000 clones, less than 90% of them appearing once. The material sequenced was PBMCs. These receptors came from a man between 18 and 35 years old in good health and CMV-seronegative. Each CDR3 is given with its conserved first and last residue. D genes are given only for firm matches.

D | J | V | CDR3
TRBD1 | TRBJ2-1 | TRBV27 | CASSLSGTGGSIEFF
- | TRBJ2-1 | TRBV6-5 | CASSYLGSSYNEQFF
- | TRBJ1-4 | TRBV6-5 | CASSEVGGEKLFF
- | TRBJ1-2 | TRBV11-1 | CASSLEVGDGYTF
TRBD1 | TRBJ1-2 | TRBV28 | CATETPGQIPSGYTF
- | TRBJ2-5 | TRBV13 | CASSLGWETQYF
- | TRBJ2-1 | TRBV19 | CASSRTTNNEQFF
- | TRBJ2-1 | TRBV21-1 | CASSKAPTSHNEQFF
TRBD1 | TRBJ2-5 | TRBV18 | CASSPPGQGGETQYF
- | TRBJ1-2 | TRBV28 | CASSFTHRPSYTF
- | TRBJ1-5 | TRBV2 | CASRGRGASNQPQHF
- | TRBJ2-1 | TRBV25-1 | CASSGQNYNEQFF
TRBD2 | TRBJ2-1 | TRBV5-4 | CASSSGTSGNNEQFF
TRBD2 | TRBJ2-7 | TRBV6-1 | CASSEGGGIGSYEQYF
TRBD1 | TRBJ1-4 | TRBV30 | CAWRGQGATNEKLFF
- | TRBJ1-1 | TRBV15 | CATSRERIANTEAFF
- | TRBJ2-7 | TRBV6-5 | CASSSLASGAQYF
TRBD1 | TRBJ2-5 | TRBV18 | CASSPMTGGEETQYF
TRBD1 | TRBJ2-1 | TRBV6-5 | CASSHDRGGYNEQFF
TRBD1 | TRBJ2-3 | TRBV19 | CASSIVPGQGRDTQYF
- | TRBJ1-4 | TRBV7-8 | CASSLKRAPHEKLFF
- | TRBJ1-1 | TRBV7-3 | CASSLGGGEAFF
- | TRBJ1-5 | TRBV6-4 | CASSERAGGQPQHF
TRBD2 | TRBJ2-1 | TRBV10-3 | CAIMGTRGNEQFF